One and the same sample provided the 25 T cell receptor beta chains below, sequenced in a study of regulatory T cells in long-lasting Graves disease. Relying on iRepertoire HTBI primers and Arm-PCR of CDR3 regions, the team built TCR beta libraries. TCRdb re-called the multiplex PCR reads with MiXCR, one entry per CDR3 protein. The table records about 440,000 distinct CDR3 sequences, 15% of them present only once. Time point: newly diagnosed GD, antithyroid drugs for less than 3 months. Extracted RNA from PBMCs served as the source of the TCR library. This sample also belongs to another study, concerning T cells in Graves' hyperthyroidism and ophthalmopathy.

The sequencing here drew on peripheral blood mononuclear cells (PBMCs), taken at new diagnosis, from a patient treated with antithyroid drugs. These receptor sequences come from a young woman with Graves disease.

In this sample, this clonotype turned up a few times. This sequence joins TRBV19 and TRBJ1-5; D ambiguous. V lost 7 bases to trimming and J lost 0 bases, with 13 bases between them. The length of the CDR3 is 15 residues. Germline assignment: CDR1 LNHDA and CDR2 SQIVND (reference sequence). As DNA, the CDR3 is TGTGCCAGTAACCCCCCAGGTTCTAGCAATCAGCCCCAGCATTTT. Protein sequence: CASNPPGSSNQPQHF.

This clonotype was observed a handful of times. An end of the junction differs from the germline gene, which may be a read error. This chain uses TRBV12-3 or TRBV12-4 with TRBJ2-1; TRBD2 aligns across 7 bases. This CDR3 has 14 amino acids. This CDR3 is CVSSLAGSRNEQFF. The DNA of the CDR3 is TGTGTCAGCAGTTTAGCGGGTAGCCGCAATGAGCAGTTCTTC.

This chain links TRBV10-3 with TRBJ2-1; TRBD2 matches at 7 bases. CDR3 length: 16 residues. V gave up 0 bases and J gave up 8 bases; unmatched junction bases: 10. From germline, CDR1 is ENHRY and CDR2 SYGVKD. In DNA, the CDR3 is TGTGCCATCAGTGAGTCACGGGGGAGGGCCTTTTATGAGCAGTTCTTC. Its protein product is CAISESRGRAFYEQFF.

The CDR3 reads CAGTKQGSIYGYTF. The DNA of the CDR3 is TGTGCCGGCACCAAGCAGGGAAGCATTTATGGCTACACCTTC. The chain joins TRBV12-3 or TRBV12-4 to TRBJ1-2, with D possibly matching TRBD1 (5 bases). V lost 11 bases and J lost 5, with 21 bases in between. CDR3 size: 14 residues.

The chain combines TRBV6-2 or TRBV6-3 with TRBJ1-3; unclear D gene. Germline CDR1 reads MNHEY; CDR2 reads SVGEGT. The CDR3 extends over 15 amino acids. The ends were cut back, 0 bases at V and 4 bases at J, with 10 bases in the middle. The CDR3 spells CASSYSRGLGNTIYF. CDR3 DNA sequence: TGTGCCAGCAGTTACTCGAGAGGGCTGGGAAACACCATATATTTT.

This clonotype was recorded at least ten times. The rearrangement links TRBV30 to TRBJ2-7; maybe TRBD1 (7 bases). V was shortened by 5 bases and J by 2 bases, with 13 bases between the two germline ends. This CDR3 has 13 amino acids. Germline V gene sequence: CDR1 GTSNPN, CDR2 SVGIG (reference sequence). CDR3 bases: TGTGCCTGGGCGGGGACAGCTACCTACGAGCAGTACTTC. It translates to CAWAGTATYEQYF. Combining the CDR3 with reference TRBV30 and TRBJ2-7 gives the whole variable domain SQTIHQWPATLVQPVGSPLSLECTVEGTSNPNLYWYRQAAGRGLQLLFYSVGIGQISSEVPQNLSASRPQDRQFILSSKKLLLSDSGFYLCAWAGTATYEQYFGPGTRLTVT.

This clonotype was seen many times. The chain recombines TRBV2 with TRBJ2-7; 10 bases line up with TRBD1. The V segment lost 3 bases and the J segment 4 bases; nucleotides outside the gene matches: 3. Germline lookup yields CDR1 SNHLY and CDR2 FYNNEI. The CDR3 contains 14 residues. CDR3 in DNA: TGTGCCAGCAGTGATTGGACAGGGGGGTACGAGCAGTACTTC. As protein: CASSDWTGGYEQYF.

There are many counts of this clonotype. The chain is built from TRBV3-1 and TRBJ2-1; TRBD2 aligns across 10 bases. The ends lost 5 bases at V and 8 bases at J; junction bases unmatched: 12. This CDR3 region has 16 residues. The germline CDR1 and CDR2 sequences are LGHDT and YNNKEL (reference sequence). The CDR3 nucleotides are TGTGCCAGCAGCATCCCAAGCGGGAGGGCCCTCCATGAGCAGTTCTTC. Translated: CASSIPSGRALHEQFF.

Many counts were recorded for this clonotype. The rearrangement links TRBV27 to TRBJ2-1; TRBD2 aligns across 10 bases. Per germline, CDR1 MNHEY and CDR2 SMNVEV (reference sequence). The CDR3 has 16 amino acids. V trimming: 3 bases; J trimming: 4 bases; junction bases outside the gene matches: 6. This CDR3 is CASSFKTSGWYNEQFF. CDR3 DNA sequence: TGTGCCAGCAGTTTTAAGACTAGCGGGTGGTACAATGAGCAGTTCTTC.

This clonotype has at least ten counts. The rearrangement joins TRBV5-1 to TRBJ2-1; perhaps TRBD1 as D (5 bases). The CDR3 loop spans 14 amino acids. Trimming removed 0 bases from V and 8 bases from J, with 12 bases in between. Germline lookup yields CDR1 SGHRS and CDR2 YFSETQ. CDR3 region: CASSLEGRADEQFF. The CDR3 nucleotides are TGCGCCAGCAGCTTGGAAGGCAGGGCGGATGAGCAGTTCTTC.

This clonotype has ten or more counts. V gene TRBV6-1 combines with J gene TRBJ1-5; D uncertain. The CDR3 runs to 16 residues. Germline CDR1 reads MNHNS; CDR2 reads SASEGT. The ends were cut back, 2 bases at V and 4 bases at J, with 15 bases in the middle. The DNA of the CDR3 is TGTGCCAGCAGTGAATGGTTTAGACGGAAAAATCAGCCCCAGCATTTT. Protein sequence: CASSEWFRRKNQPQHF.

This clonotype showed up many times. The chain combines TRBV2 with TRBJ1-1, with D perhaps TRBD1 (5 bases). The CDR3 covers 15 residues. The germline V gene has CDR1 SNHLY and CDR2 FYNNEI. V lost 1 base and J lost 2, with 11 bases in between. The CDR3 region has the DNA TGTGCCAGCAGTGAAGGGTTACAGGAAAACACTGAAGCTTTCTTT. Residues: CASSEGLQENTEAFF.

Comments on this clonotype: A read error is possible here, since a much larger clone lies one base away. The chain employs TRBV5-1 and TRBJ2-1, with 7 bases that match TRBD1. In germline, CDR1 is SGHRS, CDR2 YFSETQ. CDR3 length: 14 residues. With V trimmed by 4 bases and J by 8 bases, 9 bases remained unmatched. This CDR3 is CASSQSQGSDEQFF. The DNA of the CDR3 is TGCGCCAGCAGCCAGTCACAGGGGAGCGATGAGCAGTTCTTC.

About this clonotype: Germline and junction disagree at one end, which may indicate a read error. The V gene is TRBV20-1, the J gene TRBJ2-3; D may match TRBD1 or TRBD2 (5 bases each). This CDR3 has 10 residues. The V gene's germline CDR1 is DFQATT and CDR2 SNEGSKA (reference sequence). The CDR3 DNA follows: TGCAGTACAGGAGGAGATACGCGGTATTTT. Protein sequence: CSTGGDTRYF.

The CDR3 loop reads CASSVSPDAEAFF. The CDR3 DNA reads as TGTGCCAGCAGTGTTTCCCCCGACGCTGAAGCTTTCTTT. The rearrangement uses TRBV6-4 and TRBJ1-1; D is unclear. Germline CDR1 is MRHNA and CDR2 is SNTAGT. V was cut by 4 bases and J by 6 bases, with 12 bases left in between. The CDR3 has 13 residues.

V and J are TRBV5-1 and TRBJ1-3; 10 positions match TRBD1. This CDR3 is 15 amino acids long. Germline lookup yields CDR1 SGHRS and CDR2 YFSETQ. V lost 5 bases and J lost 4; bases outside the gene matches: 6. CDR3 DNA sequence: TGCGCCAGCAGGTGGGACAGGGGCGGCGGAAACACCATATATTTT. Protein sequence: CASRWDRGGGNTIYF. The full variable domain, with the rest looked up from reference TRBV5-1 and TRBJ1-3, is KAGVTQTPRYLIKTRGQQVTLSCSPISGHRSVSWYQQTPGQGLQFLFEYFSETQRNKGNFPGRFSGRQFSNSRSEMNVSTLELGDSALYLCASRWDRGGGNTIYFGEGSWLTVV.

The chain uses TRBV29-1 and TRBJ2-3; D possibly corresponds to TRBD2 (6 bases). The V gene's germline CDR1 is SQVTM and CDR2 ANQGSEA. Trimming stripped 7 bases from V and 10 bases from J, with 15 bases between. This CDR3 contains 11 residues. CDR3 sequence reads: CSAFPGSPQYF. The CDR3 DNA sequence: TGCAGCGCGTTCCCCGGGAGTCCGCAGTATTTT.

This clonotype was recorded at least ten times. The CDR3 sequence: CASSQDEWSADTQYF. CDR3 in DNA: TGCGCCAGCAGCCAAGATGAGTGGTCTGCAGATACGCAGTATTTT. This sequence joins TRBV4-1 and TRBJ2-3; D gene uncertain. This CDR3 comprises 15 residues. Trimming stripped 0 bases from V and 4 bases from J, with 11 bases between. Germline CDR1 and CDR2: MGHRA and YSYEKL.

V and J are TRBV7-8 and TRBJ1-1; D call uncertain. Trimming pared 5 bases from V and 7 bases from J, leaving 17 bases between. Germline V gives CDR1 SGHVS, CDR2 FQNEAQ. CDR3 length equals 14 residues. The CDR3 here is CASSPGPPDFEAFF. As DNA, the CDR3 is TGTGCCAGCAGCCCCGGCCCCCCGGACTTTGAAGCTTTCTTT.

This clonotype was detected only a few times. This chain joins TRBV15 and TRBJ2-2, with D maybe TRBD2 (6 bases). The CDR3 covers 17 residues. V lost 0 bases, J lost 2 bases, and 13 bases lay in between. Germline-derived CDR1 and CDR2 are LNHNV and YYDKDF (reference sequence). The CDR3 region has the DNA TGTGCCACCAGCAGAGACGGTTCGCGGGAAAACACCGGGGAGCTGTTTTTT. As protein: CATSRDGSRENTGELFF.

This clonotype came up many times. The chain uses TRBV12-3 or TRBV12-4 and TRBJ1-2; no clear D. Trimming removed 2 bases at V and 11 bases at J, with 21 bases between. CDR3 length: 15 residues. CDR3 coding DNA: TGTGCCAGCAGTTTAAATCGTATGGGTCCTTACGGATACACCTTC. Amino acids: CASSLNRMGPYGYTF.

The J gene is TRBJ2-3, the V gene TRBV24-1; D is possibly TRBD1 (5 bases). Germline lookup yields CDR1 KGHDR and CDR2 SFDVKD. V lost 1 base and J 3 bases, leaving 10 bases between the germline ends. The CDR3 extends over 15 amino acids. The CDR3 DNA reads as TGTGCCACCAGTGATTTATTTCAGGGAACAGATACGCAGTATTTT. This codes for CATSDLFQGTDTQYF.

This clonotype was counted only a few times. This chain connects TRBV3-1 to TRBJ2-6; possibly TRBD2 for D (5 bases). This CDR3 has 16 residues. Per the germline V gene, CDR1 is LGHDT and CDR2 is YNNKEL (reference sequence). Trimming took 0 bases from V and 4 from J, leaving 10 bases between them. In DNA, the CDR3 is TGTGCCAGCAGCCAAGATCGGAGGCTCGGGGCCAACGTCCTGACTTTC. It translates to CASSQDRRLGANVLTF.

This clonotype showed up many times. The chain employs TRBV28 and TRBJ2-7; 10 bases agree with TRBD2. The CDR3 has 16 amino acids. V gave up 6 bases and J gave up 0 bases; unmatched junction bases: 8. Germline V lookup: CDR1 MDHEN, CDR2 SYDVKM. In nucleotides, the CDR3 is TGTGCCAGCAGCCCCCTTAGCGGGAGGACCTCCTACGAGCAGTACTTC. This encodes CASSPLSGRTSYEQYF.

This clonotype was seen at least ten times. The V call is TRBV3-1, the J call TRBJ2-4; 7 nucleotides align to TRBD2. Germline V gene lookup returns CDR1 LGHDT and CDR2 YNNKEL (reference sequence). J lost 0 bases, V lost 4 bases, and 0 bases had no gene match. This CDR3 comprises 14 residues. CDR3 nucleotide sequence: TGTGCCAGCAGCCGGGGGGGAGCCAAAAACATTCAGTACTTC. This encodes CASSRGGAKNIQYF.